What follows describes a single TCR beta chain. No antigen is known for it. Clones were sequenced by immunoSEQ multiplex PCR, and TCRdb holds only the in-frame ones, with some missing. The sample holds tens of thousands of clones, 89% seen once. The data stem from a study of T cell responses to AZD1222 COVID-19 vaccine. Second-dose intervals of approximately 4 or approximately 12 weeks were pooled. Study-level points and caveats: Baseline serostatus was positive in only a handful of AZD1222 recipients. White British ancestry dominated among donors, who included more females, and clonal diversity was possibly underestimated. Repertoires in all cases were sampled only once the peak T cell response had passed.

CDR3 length equals 15 residues. Trimming left V 0 bases short and J 3 bases short, with 10 bases between. Germline assignment: CDR1 SGHDT and CDR2 YYEEEE. This specimen consisted of peripheral blood, obtained 28 days after the second AZD1222 dose. The source of this sequence is an adult who received the AZD1222 COVID-19 vaccine. The chain has TRBV5-6 and TRBJ2-1; D is unresolved. The CDR3 loop reads CASSLGPGSYNEQFF. In DNA form, the CDR3 reads TGTGCCAGCAGCTTGGGGCCCGGCAGCTACAATGAGCAGTTCTTC.